This T cell receptor beta chain was captured in a study of T cell changes during pregnancy in multiple sclerosis. The CDR3 is 19 amino acids. The germline V gene encodes CDR1 SNHLY and CDR2 FYNNEI. The V gene end was trimmed by 2 bases and the J gene end by 0 bases; junction bases not matched to a gene: 9. The data were produced by immunoSEQ multiplex PCR, yet TCRdb's version contains in-frame clones alone and is incomplete. The sample has roughly 90,000 clones; almost 95% are singletons. Material: peripheral blood, obtained in the third trimester of pregnancy. The receptor's source is a female donor with multiple sclerosis, enrolled in a pregnancy study. This sequence joins TRBV2 and TRBJ1-5; 11 nucleotides line up with TRBD1. CDR3 DNA: TGTGCCAGCAGTGAATGGGTCGGGACAGGGGGGTATAGCAATCAGCCCCAGCATTTT. Translating it yields CASSEWVGTGGYSNQPQHF.